These T cell receptor beta chains were read from a single sample in a study of blood T cell repertoires in COVID-19. The table came from immunoSEQ multiplex PCR; TCRdb's copy has only in-frame clones and leaves some out. The profile shows more than 300,000 clones, more than 75% of them singletons. The sequencing sample was made of PBMCs or T cells enriched from blood (not recorded which). The receptors were sampled from a woman younger than 35 who had recovered from COVID-19. Each CDR3 is given with its conserved first and last residue. The D gene is left open where the match is weak. Expanded clones are given a class, and other clones once, few, many or no size at all.

v_gene: TRBV27; abundance: NA; j_gene: TRBJ1-1; d_gene: NA; CDR3aa: CASSESGQPNPEAFF; CDR3nt: TGTGCCAGCAGCGAGTCCGGACAACCCAACCCTGAAGCTTTCTTT
v_gene: TRBV4-3; abundance: NA; j_gene: TRBJ2-3; d_gene: TRBD2; CDR3aa: CASSQWTSADTQYF; CDR3nt: TGCGCCAGCAGCCAATGGACTAGCGCAGATACGCAGTATTTT
v_gene: TRBV28; abundance: NA; j_gene: TRBJ1-3; d_gene: NA; CDR3aa: CASNAFRESGNTIYF; CDR3nt: TGTGCCAGCAACGCCTTTAGGGAGTCTGGAAACACCATATATTTT
v_gene: TRBV5-4; abundance: once; j_gene: TRBJ2-3; d_gene: TRBD2; CDR3aa: CASSLAGGQDTQYF; CDR3nt: TGTGCCAGCAGCCTAGCGGGGGGGCAGGATACGCAGTATTTT
v_gene: TRBV7-2; abundance: NA; j_gene: TRBJ1-2; d_gene: NA; CDR3aa: CASSSGSWGYGYTF; CDR3nt: TGTGCCAGCAGCTCAGGGTCCTGGGGCTATGGCTACACCTTC
v_gene: TRBV7-2; abundance: NA; j_gene: TRBJ1-6; d_gene: TRBD1; CDR3aa: CASSSQGAENSPLHF; CDR3nt: TGTGCCAGCAGCTCACAGGGGGCCGAGAATTCACCCCTCCACTTT
v_gene: TRBV3-1/TRBV3-2; abundance: NA; j_gene: TRBJ1-4; d_gene: TRBD1; CDR3aa: CASSPVPGQGWNEKLFF; CDR3nt: TGTGCCAGCAGCCCAGTCCCGGGACAGGGGTGGAATGAAAAACTGTTTTTT
v_gene: TRBV7-6; abundance: NA; j_gene: TRBJ1-4; d_gene: TRBD1; CDR3aa: CASSSGQDSRGNEKLFF; CDR3nt: TGTGCCAGCAGCTCTGGACAGGACTCCCGGGGTAATGAAAAACTGTTTTTT
v_gene: TRBV2; abundance: few; j_gene: TRBJ2-5; d_gene: NA; CDR3aa: CATQYQETQYF; CDR3nt: TGTGCCACACAGTACCAAGAGACCCAGTACTTC
v_gene: TRBV29-1; abundance: NA; j_gene: TRBJ1-1; d_gene: TRBD1; CDR3aa: CSVSGQVTEAFF; CDR3nt: TGCAGCGTTAGCGGACAGGTGACTGAAGCTTTCTTT
v_gene: TRBV18; abundance: NA; j_gene: TRBJ2-4; d_gene: NA; CDR3aa: CASSPPSGENIQYF; CDR3nt: TGTGCCAGCTCACCACCTAGCGGAGAAAACATTCAGTACTTC
v_gene: TRBV15; abundance: NA; j_gene: TRBJ2-7; d_gene: NA; CDR3aa: CATSSRGVLYEQYF; CDR3nt: TGTGCCACCAGCAGCAGGGGGGTACTCTACGAGCAGTACTTC
v_gene: TRBV4-1; abundance: NA; j_gene: TRBJ1-2; d_gene: NA; CDR3aa: CASSQDQLPSEGYTF; CDR3nt: TGCGCCAGCAGCCAAGATCAACTACCTTCCGAGGGCTACACCTTC
v_gene: TRBV7-2; abundance: NA; j_gene: TRBJ1-1; d_gene: NA; CDR3aa: CASSPRPRANTEAFF; CDR3nt: TGTGCCAGCAGCCCCCGTCCCAGGGCAAACACTGAAGCTTTCTTT
v_gene: TRBV6-5; abundance: NA; j_gene: TRBJ2-2; d_gene: TRBD1; CDR3aa: CASSNDRVELFF; CDR3nt: TGTGCCAGCAGTAATGACAGGGTGGAGCTGTTTTTT